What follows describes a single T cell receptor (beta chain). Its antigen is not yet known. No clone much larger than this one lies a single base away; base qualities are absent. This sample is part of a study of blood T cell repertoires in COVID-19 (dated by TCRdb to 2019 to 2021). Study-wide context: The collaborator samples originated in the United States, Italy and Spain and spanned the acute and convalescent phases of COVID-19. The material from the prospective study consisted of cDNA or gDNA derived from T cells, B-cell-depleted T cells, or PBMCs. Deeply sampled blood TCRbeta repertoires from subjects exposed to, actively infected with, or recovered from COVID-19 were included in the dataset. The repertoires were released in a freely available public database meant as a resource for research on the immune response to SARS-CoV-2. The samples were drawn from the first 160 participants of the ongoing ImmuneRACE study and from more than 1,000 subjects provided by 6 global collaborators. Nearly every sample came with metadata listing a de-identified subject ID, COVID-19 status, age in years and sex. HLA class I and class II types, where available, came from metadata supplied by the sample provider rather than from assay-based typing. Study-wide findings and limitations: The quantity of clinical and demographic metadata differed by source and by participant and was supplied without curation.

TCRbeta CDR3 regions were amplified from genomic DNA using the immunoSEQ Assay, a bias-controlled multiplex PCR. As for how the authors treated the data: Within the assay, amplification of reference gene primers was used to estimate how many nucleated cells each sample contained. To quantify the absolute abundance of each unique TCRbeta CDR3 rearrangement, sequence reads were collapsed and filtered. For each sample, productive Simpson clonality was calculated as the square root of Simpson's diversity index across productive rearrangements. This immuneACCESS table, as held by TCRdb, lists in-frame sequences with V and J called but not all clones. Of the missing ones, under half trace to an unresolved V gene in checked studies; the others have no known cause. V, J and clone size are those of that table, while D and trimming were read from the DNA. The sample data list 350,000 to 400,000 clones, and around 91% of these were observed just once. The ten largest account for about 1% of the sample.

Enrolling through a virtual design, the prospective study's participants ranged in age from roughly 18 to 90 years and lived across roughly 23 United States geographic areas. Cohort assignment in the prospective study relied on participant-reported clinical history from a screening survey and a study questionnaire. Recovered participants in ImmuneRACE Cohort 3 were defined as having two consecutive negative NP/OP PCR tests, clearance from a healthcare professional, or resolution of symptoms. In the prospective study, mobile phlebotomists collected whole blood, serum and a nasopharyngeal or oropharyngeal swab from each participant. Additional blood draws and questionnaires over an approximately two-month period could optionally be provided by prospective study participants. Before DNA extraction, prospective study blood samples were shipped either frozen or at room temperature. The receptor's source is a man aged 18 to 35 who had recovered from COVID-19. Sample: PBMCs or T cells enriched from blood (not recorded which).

The CDR3 amino acid sequence is: CASSLFGGSGLNSNQPQHF. The DNA sequence follows: TGTGCCAGCAGTTTATTCGGAGGAAGTGGTTTGAATAGCAATCAGCCCCAGCATTTT. The rearranged segments are TRBV27 and TRBJ1-5; the D gene identity is not certain. The CDR3 contains 19 residues, cysteine and phenylalanine counted. Solely the CDR3 DNA is kept, with 57 bases framed from the first base. The germline ends are 19 bases apart after V is trimmed by 1 base and J by 0 bases. The CDR1 and CDR2 encoded by the germline V gene (reference sequence) are MNHEY and SMNVEV.